The entry that follows covers one T cell receptor (beta chain) sequence. As yet, its antigen is unknown. Here immunoSEQ multiplex PCR was the method, and the copy in TCRdb shows in-frame clones only, minus some. Among 70,000 or so clones listed, just under 95% were seen once. This sample was included in a study of lymphopenia after photon versus proton radiotherapy. Study-wide points: Oligoclonal CD8+ Temra expansion after nadir drove photon patients' diversity drop. In patients who died, overall survival fell as post-nadir TCR diversity dropped more.

Germline CDR1 is MNHEY and CDR2 is SVGAGI. The length of the CDR3 is 15 residues. V shed 0 bases and J shed 6 bases, with 14 bases lying between them. The clonotype comes from a woman between 40 and 55 years old with cholangiocarcinoma. The sample in question was peripheral blood, obtained from a patient treated with photon-based radiotherapy. The J gene is TRBJ1-2, the V gene TRBV6-5; D is perhaps TRBD1 (5 bases). The CDR3 nucleotides read TGTGCCAGCAGTTACTCGAATCAGGGAGTGAATGGCTACACCTTC. Its protein is CASSYSNQGVNGYTF.